This entry lists 5 T cell receptor beta chains sequenced from one sample in a study of molecular identifiers for immune sequencing clone quantification (dated by TCRdb to 2017 to 2018). The library was made by PCR. TCRdb lists the instrument as Illumina HiSeq 4000. Through fastp at Q25 and MiXCR, TCRdb rebuilt clones from the public reads, retaining in-frame beta chains. Each entry is one CDR3 protein sequence, shown with its most common DNA and genes. The sample table shows more than 70,000 distinct CDR3 sequences, and roughly 21% are seen once. 1% to 1.2% of the sample is held by the ten biggest clonotypes. The source material was naive CD8+ T cells from blood, with Jurkat cell RNA spiked in. The sample's cell subset or site, from its label and the paper: FACS-sorted CD8+CD4-CCR7+CD45RA+ naive T cells. Source of these receptors: a human donor in good health. Some libraries in this study had Jurkat cell RNA spiked in.

This clonotype was seen a few times. V usage is TRBV9 and J usage is TRBJ1-3; TRBD1 matches at 7 bases. The CDR3 length is 15 residues. Germline assignment: CDR1 SGDLS and CDR2 YYNGEE. Losses at the gene ends were 2 bases for V and 2 bases for J; bases not matched to a gene: 4. CDR3 DNA: TGTGCCAGCAGCGTCACAGGGGTTCCTGGAAACACCATATATTTT. Its protein is CASSVTGVPGNTIYF.

This clonotype has just a few counts. The chain uses TRBV10-1 and TRBJ2-5, with D possibly matching TRBD2 (5 bases). The CDR3 consists of 13 residues. In germline, CDR1 is WNHNN, CDR2 SYGVQD (reference sequence). The V end was cut by 8 bases, the J end by 2 bases, with 12 bases between. DNA for the CDR3: TGCGCCAGCGCCCTCGGGAAGCAAGAGACCCAGTACTTC. Its translation: CASALGKQETQYF.

The chain employs TRBV9 and TRBJ2-3, with D unresolved. The CDR3 runs 13 residues. Trimming left V 0 bases short and J 10 bases short, with 12 bases between. The germline CDR1 and CDR2 sequences are SGDLS and YYNGEE. The chain's CDR3 is CASSVDSYDAQYF. CDR3 in DNA: TGTGCCAGCAGCGTAGATAGTTATGATGCGCAGTATTTT.

This clonotype occurred many times. This sequence joins TRBV4-1 and TRBJ1-6; no clear D gene. The V gene lost 0 bases and the J gene lost 8 bases, with 8 bases spanning the gap. The CDR3 contains 14 residues. Germline CDR1 reads MGHRA; CDR2 reads YSYEKL. CDR3 bases: TGCGCCAGCAGCCAAGATCGGTCCTATTCACCCCTCCACTTT. Translated: CASSQDRSYSPLHF.

At least ten counts were recorded for this clonotype. The chain links TRBV27 to TRBJ2-3; TRBD2 agrees at 8 bases. This CDR3 has 15 residues. Germline assignment: CDR1 MNHEY and CDR2 SMNVEV (reference sequence). The J segment lost 5 bases and the V segment lost 5 bases, leaving 9 bases of the junction unmatched. This CDR3 reads CASSHGLARLDTQYF. The CDR3 DNA sequence: TGTGCCAGCAGTCACGGACTAGCTCGCTTAGATACGCAGTATTTT.